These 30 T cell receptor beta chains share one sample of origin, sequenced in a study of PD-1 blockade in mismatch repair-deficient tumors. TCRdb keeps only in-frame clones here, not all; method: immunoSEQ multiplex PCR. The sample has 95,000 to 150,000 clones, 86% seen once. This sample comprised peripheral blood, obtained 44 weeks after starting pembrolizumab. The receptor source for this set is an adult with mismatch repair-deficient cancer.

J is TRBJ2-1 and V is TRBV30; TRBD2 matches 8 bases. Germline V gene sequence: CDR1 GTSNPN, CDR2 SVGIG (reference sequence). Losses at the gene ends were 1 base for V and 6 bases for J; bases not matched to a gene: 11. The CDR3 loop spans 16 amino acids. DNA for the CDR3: TGTGCCTGGAGTGCGGGACTAGTTAAGGAAGCCAATGAGCAGTTCTTC. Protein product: CAWSAGLVKEANEQFF.

This CDR3 reads CAIGGGTEAFF. The CDR3 nucleotides are TGTGCCATCGGAGGTGGCACTGAAGCTTTCTTT. The chain combines TRBV10-3 with TRBJ1-1; unclear D gene. The CDR3 spans 11 residues. Germline V lookup: CDR1 ENHRY, CDR2 SYGVKD. V was trimmed by 8 bases and J by 4 bases, leaving 8 bases between them.

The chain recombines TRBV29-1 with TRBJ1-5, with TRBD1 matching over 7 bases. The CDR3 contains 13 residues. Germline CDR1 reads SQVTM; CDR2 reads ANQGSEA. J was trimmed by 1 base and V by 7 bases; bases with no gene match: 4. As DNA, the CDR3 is TGCAGCGCCCGACAGGGCAGCAATCAGCCCCAGCATTTT. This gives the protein CSARQGSNQPQHF.

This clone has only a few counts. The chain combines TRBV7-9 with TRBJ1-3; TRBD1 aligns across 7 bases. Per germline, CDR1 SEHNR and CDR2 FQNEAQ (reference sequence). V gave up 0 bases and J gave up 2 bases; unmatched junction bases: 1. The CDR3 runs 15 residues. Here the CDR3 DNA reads TGTGCCAGCAGCTTAGCAGGGGGCGCTGGAAACACCATATATTTT. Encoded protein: CASSLAGGAGNTIYF.

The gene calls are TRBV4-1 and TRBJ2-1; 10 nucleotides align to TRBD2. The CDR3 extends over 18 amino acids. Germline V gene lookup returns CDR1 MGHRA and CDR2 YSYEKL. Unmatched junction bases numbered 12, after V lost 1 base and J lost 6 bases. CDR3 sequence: CASSQAHGGLASTNEQFF. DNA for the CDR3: TGCGCCAGCAGCCAAGCCCATGGGGGACTAGCGAGCACCAATGAGCAGTTCTTC.

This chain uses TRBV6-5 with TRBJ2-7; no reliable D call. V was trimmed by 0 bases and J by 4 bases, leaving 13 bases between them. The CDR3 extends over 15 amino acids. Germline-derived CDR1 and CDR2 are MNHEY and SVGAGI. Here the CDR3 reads CASSYSAGFGYEQYF. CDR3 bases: TGTGCCAGCAGTTACTCGGCAGGTTTTGGGTACGAGCAGTACTTC.

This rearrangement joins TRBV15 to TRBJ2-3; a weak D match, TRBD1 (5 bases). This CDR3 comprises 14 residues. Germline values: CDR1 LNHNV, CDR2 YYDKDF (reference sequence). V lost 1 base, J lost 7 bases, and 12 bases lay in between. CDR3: CATSRATAQYTQYF. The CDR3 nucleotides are TGTGCCACCAGCAGAGCGACAGCCCAGTATACGCAGTATTTT. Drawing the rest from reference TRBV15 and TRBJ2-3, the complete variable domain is DAMVIQNPRYQVTQFGKPVTLSCSQTLNHNVMYWYQQKSSQAPKLLFHYYDKDFNNEADTPDNFQSRRPNTSFCFLDIRSPGLGDTAMYLCATSRATAQYTQYFGPGTRLTVL.

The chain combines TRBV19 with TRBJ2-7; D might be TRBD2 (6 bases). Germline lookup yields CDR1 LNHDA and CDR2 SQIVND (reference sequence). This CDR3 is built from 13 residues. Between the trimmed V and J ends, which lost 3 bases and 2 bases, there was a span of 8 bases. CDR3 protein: CASSMGGPYEQYF. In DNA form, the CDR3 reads TGTGCCAGTAGTATGGGGGGTCCCTACGAGCAGTACTTC.

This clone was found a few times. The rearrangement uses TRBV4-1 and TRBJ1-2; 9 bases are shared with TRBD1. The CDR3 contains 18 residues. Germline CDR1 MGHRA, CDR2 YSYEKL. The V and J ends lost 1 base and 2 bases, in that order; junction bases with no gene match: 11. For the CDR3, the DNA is TGCGCCAGCAGCCAAGTCATCCACACGGGACAGGGCAACTATGGCTACACCTTC. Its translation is CASSQVIHTGQGNYGYTF.

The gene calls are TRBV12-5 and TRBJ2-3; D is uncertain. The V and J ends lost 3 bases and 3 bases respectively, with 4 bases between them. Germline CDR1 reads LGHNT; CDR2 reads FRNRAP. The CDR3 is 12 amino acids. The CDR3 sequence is CASGLLTDTQYF. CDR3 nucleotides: TGTGCTAGTGGTTTACTGACAGATACGCAGTATTTT.

This chain's CDR3 is CASSYQASGYYEQYF. The CDR3 nucleotides read TGTGCCAGCAGTTACCAGGCTAGCGGTTACTACGAGCAGTACTTC. This sequence joins TRBV6-6 and TRBJ2-7; 7 bases align to TRBD2. CDR3 size: 15 residues. Germline V gene sequence: CDR1 MNHNY, CDR2 SVGAGI (reference sequence). The trim removed 2 bases at V and 3 bases at J, leaving 7 bases unmatched.

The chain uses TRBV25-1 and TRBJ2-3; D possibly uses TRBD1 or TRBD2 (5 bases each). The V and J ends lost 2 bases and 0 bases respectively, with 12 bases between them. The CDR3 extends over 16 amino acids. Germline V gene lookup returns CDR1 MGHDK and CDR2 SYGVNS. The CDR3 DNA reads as TGTGCCAGCAGTGAAACCAGGGACCCAAGCACAGATACGCAGTATTTT. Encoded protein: CASSETRDPSTDTQYF.

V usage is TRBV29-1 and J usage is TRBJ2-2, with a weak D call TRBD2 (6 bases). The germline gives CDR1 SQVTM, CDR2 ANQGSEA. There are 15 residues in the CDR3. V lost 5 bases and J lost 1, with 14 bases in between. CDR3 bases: TGCAGCGTTTTAGGCGGGACGGTGAACACCGGGGAGCTGTTTTTT. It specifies CSVLGGTVNTGELFF.

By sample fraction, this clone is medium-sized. CDR3 DNA sequence: TGTGCCAGCAGTGAAGCGGGGGAGGGCGGGGAGCTGTTTTTT. Translation gives CASSEAGEGGELFF. The chain has TRBV2 and TRBJ2-2, with TRBD2 matching 7 bases. J gave up 7 bases and V 0 bases, and 2 bases lay outside the gene matches. This CDR3 contains 14 residues. Germline loops: CDR1 SNHLY, CDR2 FYNNEI.

The CDR3 protein is CASNRGGRETQYF. The CDR3 DNA reads TGTGCCAGCAACCGAGGGGGCAGGGAGACCCAGTACTTC. This sequence joins TRBV7-9 and TRBJ2-5, with 7 bases matching TRBD1. V lost 7 bases, J lost 5 bases, and 7 bases stayed unmatched. CDR3 length: 13 amino acids. In germline, CDR1 is SEHNR, CDR2 FQNEAQ (reference sequence).

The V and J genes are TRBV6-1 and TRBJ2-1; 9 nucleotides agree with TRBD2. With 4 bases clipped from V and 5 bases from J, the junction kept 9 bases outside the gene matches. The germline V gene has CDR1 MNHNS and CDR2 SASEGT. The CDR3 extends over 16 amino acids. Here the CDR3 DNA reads TGTGCCAGCAGTGGGGTGAAGACTAGCGGCCACAATGAGCAGTTCTTC. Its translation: CASSGVKTSGHNEQFF.

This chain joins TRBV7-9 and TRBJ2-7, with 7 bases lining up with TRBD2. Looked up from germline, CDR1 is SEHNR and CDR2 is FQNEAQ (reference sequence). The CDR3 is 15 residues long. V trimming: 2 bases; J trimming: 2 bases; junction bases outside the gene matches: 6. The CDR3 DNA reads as TGTGCCAGCAGCTTACCTTCTAGCGGAGCCTACGAGCAGTACTTC. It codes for CASSLPSSGAYEQYF.

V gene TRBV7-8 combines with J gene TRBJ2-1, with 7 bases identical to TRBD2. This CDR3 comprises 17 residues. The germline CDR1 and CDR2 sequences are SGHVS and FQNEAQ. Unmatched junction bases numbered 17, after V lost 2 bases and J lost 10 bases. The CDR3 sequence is CASSLQDSFGLVGEQFF. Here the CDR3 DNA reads TGTGCCAGCAGCTTACAAGACAGCTTCGGACTAGTCGGCGAGCAGTTCTTC.

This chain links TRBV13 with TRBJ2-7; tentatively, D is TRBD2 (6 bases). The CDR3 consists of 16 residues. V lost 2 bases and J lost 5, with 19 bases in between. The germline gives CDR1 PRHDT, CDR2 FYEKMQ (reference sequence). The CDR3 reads CASSLLGGDKRDEQYF. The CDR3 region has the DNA TGTGCCAGCAGCTTATTAGGAGGGGATAAGCGAGACGAGCAGTACTTC.

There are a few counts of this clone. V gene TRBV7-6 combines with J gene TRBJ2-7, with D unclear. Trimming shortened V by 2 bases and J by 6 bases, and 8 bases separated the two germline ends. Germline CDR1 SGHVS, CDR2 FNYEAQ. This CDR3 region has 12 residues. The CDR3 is CASSLSQGEQYF. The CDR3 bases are TGTGCCAGCAGCTTATCCCAAGGCGAGCAGTACTTC.

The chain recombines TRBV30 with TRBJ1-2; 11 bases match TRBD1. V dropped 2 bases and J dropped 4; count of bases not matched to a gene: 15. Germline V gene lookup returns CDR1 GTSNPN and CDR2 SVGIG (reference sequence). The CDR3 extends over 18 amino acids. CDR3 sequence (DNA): TGTGCCTGGAGTCATCCGGGACAGGGGGATCCGCTTATCTATGGCTACACCTTC. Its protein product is CAWSHPGQGDPLIYGYTF.

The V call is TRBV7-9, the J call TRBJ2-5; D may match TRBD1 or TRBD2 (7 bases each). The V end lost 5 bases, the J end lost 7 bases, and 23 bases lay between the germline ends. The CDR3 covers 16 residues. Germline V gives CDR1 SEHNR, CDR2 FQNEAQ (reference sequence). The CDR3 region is CASSARGGGRWGTQYF. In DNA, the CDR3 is TGTGCCAGCAGCGCCAGGGGAGGGGGCCGCTGGGGGACCCAGTACTTC.

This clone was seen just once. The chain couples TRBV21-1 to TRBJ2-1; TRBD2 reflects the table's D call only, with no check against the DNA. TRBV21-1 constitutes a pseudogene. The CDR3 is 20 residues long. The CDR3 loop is CASSKGPGGPKVLIRNEQFF. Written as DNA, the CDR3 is TGTGCCAGCAGCAAAGGCCCGGGAGGGCCGAAGGTACTTATACGGAATGAGCAGTTCTTC.

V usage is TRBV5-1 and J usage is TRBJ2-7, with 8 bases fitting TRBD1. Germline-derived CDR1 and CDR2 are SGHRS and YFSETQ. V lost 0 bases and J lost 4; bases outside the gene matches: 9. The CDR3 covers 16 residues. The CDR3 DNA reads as TGCGCCAGCAGCTTGGTAGGGACAGGAGCATTTTACGAGCAGTACTTC. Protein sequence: CASSLVGTGAFYEQYF.

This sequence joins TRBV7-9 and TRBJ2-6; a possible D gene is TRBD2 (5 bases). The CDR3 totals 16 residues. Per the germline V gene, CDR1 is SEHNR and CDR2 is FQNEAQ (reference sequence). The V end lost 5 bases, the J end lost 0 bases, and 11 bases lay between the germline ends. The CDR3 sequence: CASSPLEGSGANVLTF. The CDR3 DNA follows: TGTGCCAGCAGCCCATTAGAGGGCTCTGGGGCCAACGTCCTGACTTTC.

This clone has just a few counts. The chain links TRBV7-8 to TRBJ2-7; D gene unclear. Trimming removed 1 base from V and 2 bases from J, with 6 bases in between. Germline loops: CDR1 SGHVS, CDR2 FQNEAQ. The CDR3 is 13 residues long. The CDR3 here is CASSLGVAYEQYF. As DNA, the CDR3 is TGTGCCAGCAGCTTAGGGGTAGCCTACGAGCAGTACTTC.

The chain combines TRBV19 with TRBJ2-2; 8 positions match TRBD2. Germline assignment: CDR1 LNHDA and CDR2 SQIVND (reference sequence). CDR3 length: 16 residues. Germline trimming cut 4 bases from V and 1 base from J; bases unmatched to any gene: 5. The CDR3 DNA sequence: TGTGCCAGTAGTACCCGGACTAGCCGGAACACCGGGGAGCTGTTTTTT. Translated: CASSTRTSRNTGELFF.

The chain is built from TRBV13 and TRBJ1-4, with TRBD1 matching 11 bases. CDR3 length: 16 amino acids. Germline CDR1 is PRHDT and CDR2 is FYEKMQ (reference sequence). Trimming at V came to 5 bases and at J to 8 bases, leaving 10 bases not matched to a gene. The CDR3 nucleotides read TGTGCCAGCAGCATAAATCCGGGACAGGGGGAAGAAAAACTGTTTTTT. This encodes CASSINPGQGEEKLFF.

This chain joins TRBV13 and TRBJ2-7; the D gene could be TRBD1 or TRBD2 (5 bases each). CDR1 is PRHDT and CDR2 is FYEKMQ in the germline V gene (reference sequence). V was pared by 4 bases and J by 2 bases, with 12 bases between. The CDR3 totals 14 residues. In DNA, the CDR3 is TGTGCCAGCAGCTCCCGGGACCAGACCTACGAGCAGTACTTC. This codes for CASSSRDQTYEQYF.

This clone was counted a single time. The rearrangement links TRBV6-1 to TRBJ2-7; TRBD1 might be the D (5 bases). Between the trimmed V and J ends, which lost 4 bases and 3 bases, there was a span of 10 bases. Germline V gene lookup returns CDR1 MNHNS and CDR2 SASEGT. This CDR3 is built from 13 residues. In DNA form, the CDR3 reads TGTGCCAGCAGTGGTAAGGGGCACTACGAGCAGTACTTC. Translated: CASSGKGHYEQYF.